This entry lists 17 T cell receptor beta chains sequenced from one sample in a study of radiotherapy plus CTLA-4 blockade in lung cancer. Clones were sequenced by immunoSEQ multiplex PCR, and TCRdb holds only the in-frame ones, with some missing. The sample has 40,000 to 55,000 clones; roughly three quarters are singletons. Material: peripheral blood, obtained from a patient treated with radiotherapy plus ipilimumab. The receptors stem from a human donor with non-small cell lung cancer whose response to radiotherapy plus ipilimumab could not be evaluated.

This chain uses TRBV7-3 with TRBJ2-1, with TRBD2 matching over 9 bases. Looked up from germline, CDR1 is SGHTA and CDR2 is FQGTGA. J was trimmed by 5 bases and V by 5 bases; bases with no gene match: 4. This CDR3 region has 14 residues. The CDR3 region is CASSQGTSNNEQFF. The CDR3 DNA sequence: TGTGCCAGCAGCCAAGGGACTAGCAACAATGAGCAGTTCTTC. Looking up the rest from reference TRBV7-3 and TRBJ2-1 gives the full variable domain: GAGVSQTPSNKVTEKGKYVELRCDPISGHTALYWYRQSLGQGPEFLIYFQGTGAADDSGLPNDRFFAVRPEGSVSTLKIQRTERGDSAVYLCASSQGTSNNEQFFGPGTRLTVL.

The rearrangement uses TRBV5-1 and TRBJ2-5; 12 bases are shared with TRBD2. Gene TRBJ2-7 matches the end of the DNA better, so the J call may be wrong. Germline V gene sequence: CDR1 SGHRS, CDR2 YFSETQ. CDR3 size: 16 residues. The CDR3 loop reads CASSRAGTSGSYEQYF. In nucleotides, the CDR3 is TGCGCCAGCAGCAGAGCAGGGACTAGCGGGTCCTACGAGCAGTACTTC.

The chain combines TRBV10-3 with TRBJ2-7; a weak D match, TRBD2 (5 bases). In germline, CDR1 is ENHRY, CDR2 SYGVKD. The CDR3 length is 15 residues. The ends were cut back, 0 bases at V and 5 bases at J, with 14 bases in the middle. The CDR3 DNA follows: TGTGCCATCAGTGAGTCGGCTCCGGGGAGAAACGAGCAGTACTTC. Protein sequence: CAISESAPGRNEQYF.

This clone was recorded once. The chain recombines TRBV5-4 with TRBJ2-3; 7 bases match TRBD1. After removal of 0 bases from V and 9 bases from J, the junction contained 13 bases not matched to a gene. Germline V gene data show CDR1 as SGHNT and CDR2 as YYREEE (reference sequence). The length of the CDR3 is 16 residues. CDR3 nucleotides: TGTGCCAGCAGCTTGGGGACCACAGGGGTCGGAGACACGCAGTATTTT. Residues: CASSLGTTGVGDTQYF.

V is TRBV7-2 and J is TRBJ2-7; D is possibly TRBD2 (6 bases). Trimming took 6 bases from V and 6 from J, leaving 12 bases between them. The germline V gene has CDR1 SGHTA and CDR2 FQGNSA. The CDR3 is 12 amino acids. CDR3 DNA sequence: TGTGCCAGCAGTCGGGCCGGGGGCGAGCAGTACTTC. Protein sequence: CASSRAGGEQYF.

CDR3 sequence (DNA): TGTGCCAGCAGCTTCCGTAGCGGGAGAAGTTCGTACGAGCAGTACTTC. Its translation: CASSFRSGRSSYEQYF. This rearrangement joins TRBV7-2 to TRBJ2-7; 9 positions agree with TRBD2. The length of the CDR3 is 16 residues. The V and J ends lost 3 bases and 4 bases, in that order; junction bases with no gene match: 10. Germline lookup yields CDR1 SGHTA and CDR2 FQGNSA.

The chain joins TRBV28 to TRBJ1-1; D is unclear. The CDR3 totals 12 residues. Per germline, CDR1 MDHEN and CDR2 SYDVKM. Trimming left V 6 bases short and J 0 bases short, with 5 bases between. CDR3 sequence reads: CASRAVNTEAFF. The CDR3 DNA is TGTGCCAGCAGGGCAGTGAACACTGAAGCTTTCTTT.

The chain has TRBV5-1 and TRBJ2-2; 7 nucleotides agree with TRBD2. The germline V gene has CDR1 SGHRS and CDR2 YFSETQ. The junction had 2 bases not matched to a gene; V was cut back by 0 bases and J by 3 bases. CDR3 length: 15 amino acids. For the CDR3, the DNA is TGCGCCAGCAGCTTGGGGACTAGTCACACCGGGGAGCTGTTTTTT. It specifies CASSLGTSHTGELFF.

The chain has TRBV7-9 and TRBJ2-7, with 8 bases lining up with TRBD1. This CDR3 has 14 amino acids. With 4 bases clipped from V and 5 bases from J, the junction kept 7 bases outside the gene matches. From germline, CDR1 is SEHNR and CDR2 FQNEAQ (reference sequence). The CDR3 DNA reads TGTGCCAGCAGCTCCGGACAGGGCAGCCACGAGCAGTACTTC. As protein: CASSSGQGSHEQYF.

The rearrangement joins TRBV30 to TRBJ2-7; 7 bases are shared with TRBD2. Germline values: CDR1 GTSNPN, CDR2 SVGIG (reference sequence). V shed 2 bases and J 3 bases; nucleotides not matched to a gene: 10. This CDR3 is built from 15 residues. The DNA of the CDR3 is TGTGCCTGGAGTTTAAGCGGGACGGCTTACTACGAGCAGTACTTC. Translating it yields CAWSLSGTAYYEQYF.

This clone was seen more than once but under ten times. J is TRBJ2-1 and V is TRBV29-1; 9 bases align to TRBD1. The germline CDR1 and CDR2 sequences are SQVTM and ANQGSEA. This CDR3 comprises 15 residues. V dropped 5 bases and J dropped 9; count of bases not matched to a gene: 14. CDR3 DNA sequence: TGCAGCGTTCTTCTCCGGGACAGGGTTGTTGGTGAGCAGTTCTTC. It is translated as CSVLLRDRVVGEQFF.

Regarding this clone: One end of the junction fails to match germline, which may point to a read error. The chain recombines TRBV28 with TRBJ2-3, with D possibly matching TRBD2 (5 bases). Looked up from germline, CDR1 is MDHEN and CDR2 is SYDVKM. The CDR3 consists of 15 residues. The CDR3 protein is CASSLGEGLPRASDF. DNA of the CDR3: TGTGCCAGCAGCCTAGGAGAGGGTTTACCCCGTGCTTCGGATTTT.

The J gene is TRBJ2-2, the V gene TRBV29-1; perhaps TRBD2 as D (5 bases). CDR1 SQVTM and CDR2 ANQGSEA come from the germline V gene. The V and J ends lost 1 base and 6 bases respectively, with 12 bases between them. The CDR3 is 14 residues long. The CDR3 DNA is TGCAGCGTTGAAGGTGCGGGCTCCGCCGGGGAGCTGTTTTTT. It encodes CSVEGAGSAGELFF.

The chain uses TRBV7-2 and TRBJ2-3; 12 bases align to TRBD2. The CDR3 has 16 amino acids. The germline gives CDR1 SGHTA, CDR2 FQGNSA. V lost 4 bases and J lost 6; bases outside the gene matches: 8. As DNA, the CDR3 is TGTGCCAGCAGCTCCAGACTAGCGGGAGTAACGGATACGCAGTATTTT. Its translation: CASSSRLAGVTDTQYF.

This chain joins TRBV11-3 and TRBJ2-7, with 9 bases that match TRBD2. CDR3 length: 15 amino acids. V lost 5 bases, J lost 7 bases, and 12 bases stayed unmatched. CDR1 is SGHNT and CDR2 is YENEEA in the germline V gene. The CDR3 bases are TGTGCCAGCAGCCAGAATGTAGCGGGAGCGGGAGAGCAGTACTTC. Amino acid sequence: CASSQNVAGAGEQYF.

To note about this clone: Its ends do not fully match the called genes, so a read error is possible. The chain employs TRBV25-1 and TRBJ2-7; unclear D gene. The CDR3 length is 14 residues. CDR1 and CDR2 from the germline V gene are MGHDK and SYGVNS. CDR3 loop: CASSEGGSAYERYF. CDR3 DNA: TGTGCCAGCAGTGAAGGCGGCAGCGCCTACGAGCGGTACTTC.

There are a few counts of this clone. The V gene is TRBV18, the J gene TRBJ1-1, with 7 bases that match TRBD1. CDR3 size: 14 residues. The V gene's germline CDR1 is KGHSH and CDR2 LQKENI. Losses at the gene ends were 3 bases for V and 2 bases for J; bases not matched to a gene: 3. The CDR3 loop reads CASSPGQQNTEAFF. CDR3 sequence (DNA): TGTGCCAGCTCACCGGGACAGCAAAACACTGAAGCTTTCTTT.